In this sample, the clone carrying this T cell receptor (beta chain) turned up once. What it binds is unknown. TCRdb independently ran MiXCR on the reads; one entry per CDR3 protein. The table shows about 78,000 distinct CDR3 sequences, with approximately 42% occurring only once. The sample is drawn from a study of T cell repertoires in cytomegalovirus infection. Whole-study context: Indications came from public TCR beta signatures; they pointed to CMV infection and to a matching HLA type. General study points: Across the ex vivo response, the dominant clonotypes were HLA-C-restricted CMV-specific TCR beta clonotypes.

Germline CDR1 and CDR2: SGHVS and FNYEAQ. CDR3 size: 12 residues. The V end was cut by 3 bases, the J end by 8 bases, with 10 bases between. This receptor was taken from a human donor in good health (CMV status not recorded). Some clones in this sample may be carry-over from other donors' samples. The rearrangement links TRBV7-6 to TRBJ1-1; D unresolved. The sample consisted of CD8+ T cells from cultured PBMCs, taken from culture after CMV antigen stimulation. CDR3 DNA sequence: TGTGCCAGCAGCTTGGGGTTTACGGAAGCTTTCTTT. Its protein is CASSLGFTEAFF. The full variable domain, completed using reference TRBV7-6 and TRBJ1-1, is GAGVSQSPRYKVTKRGQDVALRCDPISGHVSLYWYRQALGQGPEFLTYFNYEAQQDKSGLPNDRFSAERPEGSISTLTIQRTEQRDSAMYRCASSLGFTEAFFGQGTRLTVV.